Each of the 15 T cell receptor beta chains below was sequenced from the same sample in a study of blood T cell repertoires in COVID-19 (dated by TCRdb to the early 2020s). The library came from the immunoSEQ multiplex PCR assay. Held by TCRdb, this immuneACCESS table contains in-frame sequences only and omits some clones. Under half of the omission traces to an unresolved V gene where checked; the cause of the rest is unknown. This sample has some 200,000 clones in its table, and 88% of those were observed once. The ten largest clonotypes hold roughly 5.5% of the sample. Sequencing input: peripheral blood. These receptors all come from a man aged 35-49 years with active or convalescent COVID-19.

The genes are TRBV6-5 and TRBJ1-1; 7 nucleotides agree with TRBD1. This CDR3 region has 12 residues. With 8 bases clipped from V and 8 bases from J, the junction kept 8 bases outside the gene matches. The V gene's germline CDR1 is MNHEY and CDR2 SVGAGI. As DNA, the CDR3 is TGTGCCAGCTCCCACCCCAGGGGGGAAGCTTTCTTT. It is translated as CASSHPRGEAFF.

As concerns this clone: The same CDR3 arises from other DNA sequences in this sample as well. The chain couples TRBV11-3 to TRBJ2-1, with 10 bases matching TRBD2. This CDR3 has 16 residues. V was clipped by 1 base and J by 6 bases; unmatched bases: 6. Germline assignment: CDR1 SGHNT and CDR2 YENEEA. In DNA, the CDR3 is TGTGCCAGCAGCTTAGGATTAGCGGGAGGAGTCAATGAGCAGTTCTTC. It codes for CASSLGLAGGVNEQFF.

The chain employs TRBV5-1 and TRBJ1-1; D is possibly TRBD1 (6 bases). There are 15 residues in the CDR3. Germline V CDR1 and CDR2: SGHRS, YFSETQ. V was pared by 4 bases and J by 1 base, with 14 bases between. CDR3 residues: CASSGWGHGNTEAFF. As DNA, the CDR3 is TGCGCCAGCAGCGGGTGGGGGCACGGGAACACTGAAGCTTTCTTT.

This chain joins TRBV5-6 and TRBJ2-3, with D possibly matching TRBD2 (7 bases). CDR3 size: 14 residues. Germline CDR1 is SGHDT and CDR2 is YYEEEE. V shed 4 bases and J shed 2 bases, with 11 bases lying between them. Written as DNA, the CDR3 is TGTGCCAGCAGCCGGGGGGCGACCACAGATACGCAGTATTTT. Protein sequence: CASSRGATTDTQYF.

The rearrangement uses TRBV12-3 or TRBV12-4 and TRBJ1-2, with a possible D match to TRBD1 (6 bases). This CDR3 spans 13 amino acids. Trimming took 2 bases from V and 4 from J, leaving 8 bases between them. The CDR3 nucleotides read TGTGCCAGCAGTTTAAGCAGGGGCTATGGCTACACCTTC. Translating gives CASSLSRGYGYTF.

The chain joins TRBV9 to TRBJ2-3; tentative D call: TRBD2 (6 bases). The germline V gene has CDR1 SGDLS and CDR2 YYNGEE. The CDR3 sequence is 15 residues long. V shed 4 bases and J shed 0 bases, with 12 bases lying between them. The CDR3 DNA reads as TGTGCCAGCAGCCCAAGGGACTGGAGCACAGATACGCAGTATTTT. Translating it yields CASSPRDWSTDTQYF. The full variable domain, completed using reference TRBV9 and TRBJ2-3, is DSGVTQTPKHLITATGQRVTLRCSPRSGDLSVYWYQQSLDQGLQFLIQYYNGEERAKGNILERFSAQQFPDLHSELNLSSLELGDSALYFCASSPRDWSTDTQYFGPGTRLTVL.

The CDR3 nucleotides are TGCGCCAGCAGCTACCTGAACCCAGGGTTCACTGAAGCTTTCTTT. Protein sequence: CASSYLNPGFTEAFF. This chain uses TRBV5-1 with TRBJ1-1, with a weak D call TRBD1 (5 bases). CDR1 and CDR2 (germline): SGHRS, YFSETQ. The V end was cut by 3 bases, the J end by 4 bases, with 16 bases between. CDR3 length: 15 residues.

Written as DNA, the CDR3 is TGTGCCAGCAGTCTTGGAACAGGGGGCAATCAGCCCCAGCATTTT. As protein: CASSLGTGGNQPQHF. The chain combines TRBV2 with TRBJ1-5; 7 bases are shared with TRBD1. The V gene end was trimmed by 5 bases and the J gene end by 2 bases; junction bases not matched to a gene: 6. CDR1 SNHLY and CDR2 FYNNEI come from the germline V gene. This CDR3 contains 15 residues.

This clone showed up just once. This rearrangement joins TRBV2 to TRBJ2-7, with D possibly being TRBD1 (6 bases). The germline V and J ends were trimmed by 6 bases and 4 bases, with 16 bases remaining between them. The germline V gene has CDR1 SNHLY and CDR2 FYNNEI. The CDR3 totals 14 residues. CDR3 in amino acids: CASRGETGEYEQYF. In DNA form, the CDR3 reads TGTGCCAGCAGGGGTGAGACAGGAGAATACGAGCAGTACTTC.

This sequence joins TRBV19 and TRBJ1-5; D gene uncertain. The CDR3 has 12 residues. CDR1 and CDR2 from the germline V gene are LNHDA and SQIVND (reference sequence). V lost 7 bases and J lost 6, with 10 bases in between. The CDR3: CASTNSRQPQHF. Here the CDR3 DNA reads TGTGCCAGTACAAACAGCCGTCAGCCCCAGCATTTT.

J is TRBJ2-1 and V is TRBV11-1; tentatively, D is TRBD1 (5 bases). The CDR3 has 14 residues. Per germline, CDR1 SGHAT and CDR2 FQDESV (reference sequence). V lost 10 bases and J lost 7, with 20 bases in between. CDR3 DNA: TGTGCCACCGACGACCGACAGACAGCTAATGAGCAGTTCTTC. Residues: CATDDRQTANEQFF.

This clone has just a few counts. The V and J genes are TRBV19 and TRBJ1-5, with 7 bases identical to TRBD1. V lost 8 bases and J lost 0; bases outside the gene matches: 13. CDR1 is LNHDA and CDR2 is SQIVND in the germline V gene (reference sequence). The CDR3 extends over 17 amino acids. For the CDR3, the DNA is TGTGCCAGTGTTCGACAGGGCCTAATTGATAGCAATCAGCCCCAGCATTTT. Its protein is CASVRQGLIDSNQPQHF.

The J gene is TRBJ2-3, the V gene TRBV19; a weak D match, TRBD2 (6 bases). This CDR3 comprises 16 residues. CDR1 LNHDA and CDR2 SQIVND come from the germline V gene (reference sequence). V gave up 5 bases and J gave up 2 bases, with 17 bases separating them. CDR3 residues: CASSPQQASATDTQYF. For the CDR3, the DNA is TGTGCCAGTAGTCCCCAGCAAGCTAGCGCCACAGATACGCAGTATTTT.

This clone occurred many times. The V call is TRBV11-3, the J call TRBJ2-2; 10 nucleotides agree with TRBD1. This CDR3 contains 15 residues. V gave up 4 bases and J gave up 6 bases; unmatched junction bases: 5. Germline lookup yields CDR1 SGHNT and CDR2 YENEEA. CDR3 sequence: CASSSRQGAAGELFF. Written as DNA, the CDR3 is TGTGCCAGCAGCTCTAGACAGGGGGCCGCCGGGGAGCTGTTTTTT.

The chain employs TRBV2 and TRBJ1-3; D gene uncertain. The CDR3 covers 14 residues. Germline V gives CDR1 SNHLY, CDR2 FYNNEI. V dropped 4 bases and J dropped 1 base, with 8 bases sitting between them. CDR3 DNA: TGTGCCAGCAGTGGTCCGCGATCTGGAAACACCATATATTTT. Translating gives CASSGPRSGNTIYF.